Reported below is one TCR beta chain. Its antigen target is currently unknown. Per-base quality was not reported, and no clone a single base away is much larger than it. These data belong to a study of T cells in Graves' hyperthyroidism and ophthalmopathy (dated by TCRdb to the late 2010s). As for the study more broadly: TCR V-J signatures able to tell the groups apart were searched for in a discovery cohort of 95 or so patients, of whom roughly 42 had Graves' ophthalmopathy and 57 had stable Graves' hyperthyroidism. TCR Vbeta CDR3 sequencing of roughly 140 peripheral blood samples (approximately 44 ophthalmopathy, approximately 80 hyperthyroidism and some 17 progressor patients) is reported in the paper. Prospective prediction of ophthalmopathy was tested in an independent validation cohort of 18 to 20 hyperthyroidism patients and 17 patients who later progressed to ophthalmopathy. Following sampling, methimazole starting at 30 mg daily was given to hyperthyroidism patients, and high-dose intravenous methylprednisolone was given to ophthalmopathy patients. Thyroid tissue and blood T-cell repertoires from about six Graves' hyperthyroidism patients were also compared in the study. The 100 discovery patients were randomly split 7:3 into training and test sets. Overall results and qualifications from the work: Sample size was not statistically predetermined, and investigators were not blinded to group allocation. During validation, the model predicted progression to ophthalmopathy a median of about 6.3 months ahead of onset, with almost 71% sensitivity and around 72% specificity. A 13 V-J signature model separated ophthalmopathy from stable hyperthyroidism, with around 91% sensitivity and about 81% specificity in cross-validation and 80%/75% in testing. Most expanded thyroid clonotypes (frequency above 0.001) were also detected in blood, suggesting blood repertoires may reflect thyroid immune responses.

Graves' hyperthyroidism was defined as stable when no progression to ophthalmopathy occurred over 18 months of follow-up. The hyperthyroidism patients were between 18 and 65 years old and newly diagnosed, with a disease duration of less than 2 months. The study excluded patients with uncontrolled infections, other autoimmune diseases, pregnancy or lactation. Diagnoses were based on clinical symptoms, serum thyroxine and TRAb, thyroid ultrasound and orbital computed tomography. Total RNA was extracted using Trizol reagent, and RNA quality was assessed on an Agilent 2100 Bioanalyzer. Amplification of TCR beta CDR3 regions was carried out from RNA transcripts. The TCR CDR3 was subjected to a first round of RT-PCR using the HTBI primer set and the Qiagen OneStep RT-PCR kit. A second multiplex PCR round built the libraries, followed by size selection and purification. Paired-end sequencing of the libraries was performed with 100 bp reads on an Illumina HiSeq2000. The published analysis was carried out like this. Raw data were processed with SOAPnuke, discarding reads with adapters, uncalled bases, mean Phred below 15, or no exact constant-primer or identifier match. COPE v1.2.5 was used to merge the high-quality paired reads, and each unique nucleotide sequence was defined as a clonotype. MiTCR v1.1 was used to align clonotypes to the IMGT TRBV, TRBD and TRBJ reference segments. Only V-J combinations with frequency above 0.0001, covering 99.2% of repertoires, were analysed. The TCS score was defined as the ratio of F50 (clonal expansion) to E x V (chaos), calculated using BLOSUM62-based TCRdist between CDR3 peptides within each V-J. Welch's t-statistics and random forest reduced roughly 500 V-J features to fewer than 15, which were used in a naive Bayes classifier (R e1071). The similarity between thyroid and blood repertoires was quantified using the Morisita-Horn index. TCRdb cleaned the public reads at Q25 with fastp, built clones with MiXCR and kept in-frame beta chains. Rows merge per CDR3 protein into single entries with the most common DNA and genes. The V and J calls come from TCRdb's annotation, not from the publication. This sample has 500,000 to 600,000 distinct CDR3 sequences in its table, and 40% to 55% of those were observed once. The top ten constitute more than 7% of the sample.

The CDR3, cysteine through phenylalanine, is 12 amino acids long. Just the 36-base CDR3 DNA is kept, in frame starting at base 1. Looking up the germline V gene yields CDR1 SGHVS and CDR2 FNYEAQ. V loses 1 base, J loses 7 bases, and the germline ends lie 7 bases apart. Here the chain combines TRBV7-6 and TRBJ1-1; the D gene is not confidently resolved. This TCR derives from a woman aged 18-29 years with Graves' hyperthyroidism. Sample: peripheral blood or thyroid tissue (not recorded which). For the CDR3, the sequence is CASSLVGIEAFF. The DNA sequence is TGTGCCAGCAGCTTAGTGGGTATTGAAGCTTTCTTT.